The present T cell receptor beta chain was sequenced within a study of T cells after yellow fever vaccination. Broader study findings: By day 5 rather than day 15, the secondary response had peaked, though it was weaker. Post-booster repertoires again held most primary-vaccination clones (approximately 96% CD4, about 88% CD8).

A single record per CDR3 protein comes from TCRdb applying MiXCR to the 5' RACE reads. The sample holds about 230,000 distinct CDR3 sequences, around 6.7% seen once. CDR3 length: 16 amino acids. J was trimmed by 6 bases and V by 5 bases; bases with no gene match: 9. This clonotype was counted at least ten times. Its antigen is not identified. Source: CD4+ T cells sorted from PBMCs, taken on the day of the yellow fever booster vaccination. J is TRBJ2-2 and V is TRBV12-3 or TRBV12-4; 10 bases are a match to TRBD2. This clonotype was sampled from a man aged 25 to 40 who received the YFV17D yellow fever vaccine. The CDR3 DNA reads TGTGCCAGCAGTCCTCTTTCTAGCGGGAGACCCGGGGAGCTGTTTTTT. This translates into CASSPLSSGRPGELFF.